One T cell receptor (beta chain) is described in this entry. The sample is drawn from a study of blood T cell repertoires in COVID-19. Background on the study: T cells, B-cell-depleted T cells, or PBMCs supplied cDNA or gDNA.

Germline lookup yields CDR1 SGHRS and CDR2 YFSETQ. The CDR3 runs 13 residues. The V and J ends lost 0 bases and 4 bases respectively, with 5 bases between them. TCRdb's copy holds only in-frame clones and misses some; the assay was immunoSEQ multiplex PCR. The table has about 190,000 clones, under 80% seen once. The sample consisted of peripheral blood. The chain joins TRBV5-1 to TRBJ2-1; D is undetermined. This clonotype was sampled from a woman aged 50 to 65 with acute or convalescent COVID-19. CDR3 DNA sequence: TGCGCCAGCAGCTTGGGCCTATACAATGAGCAGTTCTTC. Residues: CASSLGLYNEQFF.